This T cell receptor (beta chain) derives from a study of glioma-infiltrating T cells. Points from the study as a whole: Non-neoplastic patients had below-expected tissue-blood divergence, while all gliomas exceeded expectation.

This CDR3 is 18 amino acids long. CDR1 and CDR2 from the germline V gene are LGHNA and YNFKEQ. The V end lost 0 bases, the J end lost 5 bases, and 20 bases lay between the germline ends. TCR alpha and beta CDR3 regions were amplified from RNA using iRepertoire nested multiplex PCR. TCRdb re-analysed the multiplex PCR reads in MiXCR, keeping a single row per CDR3 protein. The sample gives roughly 350,000 distinct CDR3 sequences, 41% of which show up once; around 12% is in the top ten. With respect to this clonotype: The antigen remains undetermined.

Sequencing was done on a sample of glioma tissue, nonneoplastic brain tissue, or PBMCs (not recorded which). This clonotype was sampled from a human donor with low-grade glioma or glioblastoma, undergoing nonglioma brain surgery, or in good health (not recorded which). The chain employs TRBV4-2 and TRBJ2-1, with a possible D match to TRBD2 (5 bases). The CDR3 DNA sequence: TGTGCCAGCAGCCAAGACCCATCCGGGAACCTGTACAACAATGAGCAGTTCTTC. Its protein product is CASSQDPSGNLYNNEQFF.